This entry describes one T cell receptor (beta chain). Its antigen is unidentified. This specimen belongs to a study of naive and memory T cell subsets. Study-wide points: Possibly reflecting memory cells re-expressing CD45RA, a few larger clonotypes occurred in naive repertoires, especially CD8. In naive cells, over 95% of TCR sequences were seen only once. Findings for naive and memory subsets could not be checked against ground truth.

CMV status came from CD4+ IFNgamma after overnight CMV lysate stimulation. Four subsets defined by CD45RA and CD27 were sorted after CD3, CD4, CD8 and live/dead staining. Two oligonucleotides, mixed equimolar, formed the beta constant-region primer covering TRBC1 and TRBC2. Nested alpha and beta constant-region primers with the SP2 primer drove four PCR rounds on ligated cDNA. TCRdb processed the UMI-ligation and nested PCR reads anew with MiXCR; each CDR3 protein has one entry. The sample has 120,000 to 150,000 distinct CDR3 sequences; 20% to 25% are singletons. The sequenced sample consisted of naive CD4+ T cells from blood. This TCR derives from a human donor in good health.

CDR3 in DNA: TGTGCCAGCAGTTTCCCCAATTGGGAGTCTGTGAGTGAGCAGTTCTTC. Translation: CASSFPNWESVSEQFF. The V call is TRBV28, the J call TRBJ2-1, with D maybe TRBD2 (5 bases). CDR1 is MDHEN, CDR2 SYDVKM, per germline. The V gene lost 3 bases and the J gene lost 9 bases, with 21 bases spanning the gap. This CDR3 region has 16 residues.